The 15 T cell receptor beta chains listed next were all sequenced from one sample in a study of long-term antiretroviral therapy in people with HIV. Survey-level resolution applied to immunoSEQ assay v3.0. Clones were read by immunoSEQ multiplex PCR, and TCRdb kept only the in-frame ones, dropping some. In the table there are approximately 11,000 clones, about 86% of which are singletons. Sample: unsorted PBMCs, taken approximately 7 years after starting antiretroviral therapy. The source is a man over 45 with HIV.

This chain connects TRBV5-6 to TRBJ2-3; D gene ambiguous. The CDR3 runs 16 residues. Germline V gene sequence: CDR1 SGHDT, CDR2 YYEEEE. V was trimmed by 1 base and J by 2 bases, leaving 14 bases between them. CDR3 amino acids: CASSLRYEPFTDTQYF. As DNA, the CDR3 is TGTGCCAGCAGCTTGAGGTATGAGCCTTTCACAGATACGCAGTATTTT.

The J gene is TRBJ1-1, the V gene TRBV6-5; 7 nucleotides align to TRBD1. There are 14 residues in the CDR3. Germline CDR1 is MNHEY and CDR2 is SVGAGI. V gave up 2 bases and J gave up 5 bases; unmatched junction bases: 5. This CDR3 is CASSYPGGETEAFF. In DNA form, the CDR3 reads TGTGCCAGCAGTTACCCAGGGGGAGAGACTGAAGCTTTCTTT.

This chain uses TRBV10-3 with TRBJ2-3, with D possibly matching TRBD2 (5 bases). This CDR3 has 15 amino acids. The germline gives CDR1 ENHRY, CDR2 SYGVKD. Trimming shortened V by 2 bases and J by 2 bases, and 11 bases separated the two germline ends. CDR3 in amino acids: CAISEGAEHTDTQYF. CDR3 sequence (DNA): TGTGCCATCAGTGAGGGAGCGGAGCACACAGATACGCAGTATTTT.

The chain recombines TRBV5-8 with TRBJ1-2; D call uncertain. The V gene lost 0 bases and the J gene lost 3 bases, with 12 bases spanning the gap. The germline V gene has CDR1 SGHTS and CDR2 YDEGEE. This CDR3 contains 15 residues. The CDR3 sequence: CASSLASGLYYGYTF. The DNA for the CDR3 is TGTGCCAGCAGCTTGGCCTCGGGCCTCTACTATGGCTACACCTTC.

CDR3 nucleotides: TGTGCCAGCAGTGGGGGTTACGAGCAGTACTTC. This encodes CASSGGYEQYF. The rearrangement links TRBV6-1 to TRBJ2-7; no clear D gene. The germline gives CDR1 MNHNS, CDR2 SASEGT. This CDR3 has 11 amino acids. The ends were cut back, 4 bases at V and 4 bases at J, with 5 bases in the middle.

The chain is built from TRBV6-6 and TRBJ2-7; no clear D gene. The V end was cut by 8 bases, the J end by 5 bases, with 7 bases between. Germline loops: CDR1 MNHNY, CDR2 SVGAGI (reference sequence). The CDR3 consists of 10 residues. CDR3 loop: CASGVDEQYF. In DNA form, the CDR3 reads TGTGCCAGCGGGGTCGACGAGCAGTACTTC.

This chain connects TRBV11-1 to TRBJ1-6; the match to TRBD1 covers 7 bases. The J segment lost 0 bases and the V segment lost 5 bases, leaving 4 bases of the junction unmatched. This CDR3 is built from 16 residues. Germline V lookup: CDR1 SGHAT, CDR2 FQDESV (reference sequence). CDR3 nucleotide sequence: TGTGCCAGCAGCAGGGACAGCCGCTCCTATAATTCACCCCTCCACTTT. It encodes CASSRDSRSYNSPLHF.

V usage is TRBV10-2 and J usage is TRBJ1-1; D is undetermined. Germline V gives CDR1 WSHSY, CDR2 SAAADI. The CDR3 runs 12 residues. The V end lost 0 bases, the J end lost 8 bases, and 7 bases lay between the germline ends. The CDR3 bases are TGCGCCAGCAGTGAGTCTGTGACGGAAGCTTTCTTT. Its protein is CASSESVTEAFF.

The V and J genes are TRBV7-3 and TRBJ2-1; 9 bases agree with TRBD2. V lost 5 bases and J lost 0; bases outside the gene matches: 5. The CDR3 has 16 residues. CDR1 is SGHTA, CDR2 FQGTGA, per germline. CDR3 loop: CASSPSGGSSYNEQFF. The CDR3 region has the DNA TGTGCCAGCAGCCCCAGCGGGGGGAGCTCCTACAATGAGCAGTTCTTC.

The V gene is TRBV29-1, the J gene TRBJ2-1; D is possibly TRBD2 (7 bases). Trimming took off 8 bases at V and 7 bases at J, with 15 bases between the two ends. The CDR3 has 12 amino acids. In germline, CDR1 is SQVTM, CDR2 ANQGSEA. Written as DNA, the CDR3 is TGCAGCCTCGGGGGGCTTGGGAATGAGCAGTTCTTC. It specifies CSLGGLGNEQFF.

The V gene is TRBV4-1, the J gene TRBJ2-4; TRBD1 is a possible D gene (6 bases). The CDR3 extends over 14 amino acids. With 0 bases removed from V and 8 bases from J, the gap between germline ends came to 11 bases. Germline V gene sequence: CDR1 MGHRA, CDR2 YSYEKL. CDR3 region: CASSQDPGEYIQYF. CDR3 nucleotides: TGCGCCAGCAGCCAAGATCCAGGGGAATACATTCAGTACTTC.

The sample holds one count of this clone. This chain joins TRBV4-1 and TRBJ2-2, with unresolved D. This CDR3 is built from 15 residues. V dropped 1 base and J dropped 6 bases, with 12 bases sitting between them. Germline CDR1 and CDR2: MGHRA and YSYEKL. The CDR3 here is CASSQAHNSAGELFF. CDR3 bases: TGCGCCAGCAGCCAAGCCCACAACAGCGCCGGGGAGCTGTTTTTT.

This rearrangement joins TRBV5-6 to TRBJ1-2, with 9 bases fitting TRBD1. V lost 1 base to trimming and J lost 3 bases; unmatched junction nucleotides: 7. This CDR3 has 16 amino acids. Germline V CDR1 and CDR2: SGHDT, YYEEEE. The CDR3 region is CASSLPQTGGDYGYTF. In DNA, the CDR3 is TGTGCCAGCAGCTTGCCCCAGACAGGGGGTGACTATGGCTACACCTTC.

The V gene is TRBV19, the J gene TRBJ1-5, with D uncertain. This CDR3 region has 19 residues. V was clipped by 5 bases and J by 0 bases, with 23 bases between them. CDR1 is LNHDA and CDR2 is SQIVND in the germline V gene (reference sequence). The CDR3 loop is CASSHRVYTLLYSNQPQHF. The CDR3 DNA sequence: TGTGCCAGTAGTCACCGGGTCTACACCCTTTTATATAGCAATCAGCCCCAGCATTTT.

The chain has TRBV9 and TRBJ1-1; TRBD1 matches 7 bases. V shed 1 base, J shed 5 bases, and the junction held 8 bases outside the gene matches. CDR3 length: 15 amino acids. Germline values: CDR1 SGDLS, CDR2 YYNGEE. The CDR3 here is CASSVIEGAETEAFF. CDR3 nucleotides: TGTGCCAGCAGCGTAATAGAGGGGGCAGAGACTGAAGCTTTCTTT.